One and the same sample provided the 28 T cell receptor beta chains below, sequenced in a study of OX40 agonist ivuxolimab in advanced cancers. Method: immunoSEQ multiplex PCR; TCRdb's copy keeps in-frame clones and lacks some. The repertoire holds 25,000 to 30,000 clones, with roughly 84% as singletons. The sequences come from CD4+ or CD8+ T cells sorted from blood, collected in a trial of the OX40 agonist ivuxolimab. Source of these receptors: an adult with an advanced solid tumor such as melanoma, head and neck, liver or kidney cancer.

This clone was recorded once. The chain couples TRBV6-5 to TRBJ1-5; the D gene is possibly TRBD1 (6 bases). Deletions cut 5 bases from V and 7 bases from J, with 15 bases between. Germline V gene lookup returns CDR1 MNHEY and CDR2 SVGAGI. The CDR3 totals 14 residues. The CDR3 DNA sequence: TGTGCCAGCAGTGACATAGGAGGGGGGCAGCCCCAGCATTTT. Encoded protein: CASSDIGGGQPQHF.

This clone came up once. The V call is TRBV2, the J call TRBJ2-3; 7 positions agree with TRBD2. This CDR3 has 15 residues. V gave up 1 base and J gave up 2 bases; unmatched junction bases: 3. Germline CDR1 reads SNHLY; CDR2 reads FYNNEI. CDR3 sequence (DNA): TGTGCCAGCAGTGAAGGCCTAGCGGCCACAGATACGCAGTATTTT. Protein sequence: CASSEGLAATDTQYF.

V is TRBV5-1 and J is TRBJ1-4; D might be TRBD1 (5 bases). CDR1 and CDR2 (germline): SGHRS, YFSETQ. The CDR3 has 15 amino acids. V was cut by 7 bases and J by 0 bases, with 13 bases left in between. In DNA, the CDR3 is TGCGCCAGCGGACTTGGAGGGGCAACTAATGAAAAACTGTTTTTT. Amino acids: CASGLGGATNEKLFF.

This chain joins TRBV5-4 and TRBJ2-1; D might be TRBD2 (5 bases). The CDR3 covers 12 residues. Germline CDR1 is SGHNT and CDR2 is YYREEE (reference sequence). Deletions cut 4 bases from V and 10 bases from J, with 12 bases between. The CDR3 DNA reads TGTGCCAGCAGCCCGTCCGGGGAAGAGCAGTTCTTC. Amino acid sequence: CASSPSGEEQFF.

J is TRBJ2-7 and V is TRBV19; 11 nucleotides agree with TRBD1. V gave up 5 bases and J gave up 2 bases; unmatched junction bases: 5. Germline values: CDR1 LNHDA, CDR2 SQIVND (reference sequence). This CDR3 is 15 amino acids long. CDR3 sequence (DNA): TGTGCCAGTAGTGTAGGGGGACAGGGGGCCTACGAGCAGTACTTC. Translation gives CASSVGGQGAYEQYF.

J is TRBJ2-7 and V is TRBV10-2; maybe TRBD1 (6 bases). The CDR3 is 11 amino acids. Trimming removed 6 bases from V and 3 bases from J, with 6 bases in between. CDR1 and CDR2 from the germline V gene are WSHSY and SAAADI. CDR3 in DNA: TGCGCCAGCAGGACAGGCTACGAGCAGTACTTC. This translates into CASRTGYEQYF.

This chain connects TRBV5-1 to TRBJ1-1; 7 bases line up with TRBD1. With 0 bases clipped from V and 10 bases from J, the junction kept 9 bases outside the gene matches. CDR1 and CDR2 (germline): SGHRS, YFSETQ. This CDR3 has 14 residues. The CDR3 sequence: CASSLAQGDAAAFF. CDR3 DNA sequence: TGCGCCAGCAGCTTGGCGCAGGGGGATGCGGCAGCTTTCTTT.

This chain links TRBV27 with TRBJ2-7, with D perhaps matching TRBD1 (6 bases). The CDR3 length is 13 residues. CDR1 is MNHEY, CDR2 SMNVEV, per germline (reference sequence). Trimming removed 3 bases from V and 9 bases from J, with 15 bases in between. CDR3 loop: CASSLGAFSVQYF. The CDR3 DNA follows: TGTGCCAGCAGTTTGGGGGCATTTAGCGTGCAGTACTTC.

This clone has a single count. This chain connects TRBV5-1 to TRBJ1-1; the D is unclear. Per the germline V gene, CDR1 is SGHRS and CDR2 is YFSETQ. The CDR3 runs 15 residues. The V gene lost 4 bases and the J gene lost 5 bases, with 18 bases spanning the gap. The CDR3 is CASSPRGRSETEAFF. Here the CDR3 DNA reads TGCGCCAGCAGCCCGCGGGGAAGGTCGGAAACTGAAGCTTTCTTT. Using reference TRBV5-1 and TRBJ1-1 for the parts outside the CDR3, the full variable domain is KAGVTQTPRYLIKTRGQQVTLSCSPISGHRSVSWYQQTPGQGLQFLFEYFSETQRNKGNFPGRFSGRQFSNSRSEMNVSTLELGDSALYLCASSPRGRSETEAFFGQGTRLTVV.

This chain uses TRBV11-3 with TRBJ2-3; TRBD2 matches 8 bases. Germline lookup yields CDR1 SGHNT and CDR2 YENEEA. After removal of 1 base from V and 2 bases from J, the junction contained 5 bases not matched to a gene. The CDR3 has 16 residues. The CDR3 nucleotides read TGTGCCAGCAGCTTAGTCCCTAGCGGGCCCACAGATACGCAGTATTTT. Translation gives CASSLVPSGPTDTQYF. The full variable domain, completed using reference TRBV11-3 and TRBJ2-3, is EAGVVQSPRYKIIEKKQPVAFWCNPISGHNTLYWYLQNLGQGPELLIRYENEEAVDDSQLPKDRFSAERLKGVDSTLKIQPAELGDSAVYLCASSLVPSGPTDTQYFGPGTRLTVL.

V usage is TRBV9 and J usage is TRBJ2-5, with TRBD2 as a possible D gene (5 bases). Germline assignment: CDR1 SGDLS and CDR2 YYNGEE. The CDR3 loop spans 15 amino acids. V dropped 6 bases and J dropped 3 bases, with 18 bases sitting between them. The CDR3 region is CASTLGPGSKETQYF. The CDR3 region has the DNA TGTGCCAGCACCCTAGGCCCGGGGTCGAAAGAGACCCAGTACTTC.

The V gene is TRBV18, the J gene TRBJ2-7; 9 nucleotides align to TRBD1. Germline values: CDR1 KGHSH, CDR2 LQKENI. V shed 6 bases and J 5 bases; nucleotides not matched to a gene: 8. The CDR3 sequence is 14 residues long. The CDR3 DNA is TGTGCCAGCTCGTCTACAGGGGGCTCGAACGAGCAGTACTTC. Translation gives CASSSTGGSNEQYF.

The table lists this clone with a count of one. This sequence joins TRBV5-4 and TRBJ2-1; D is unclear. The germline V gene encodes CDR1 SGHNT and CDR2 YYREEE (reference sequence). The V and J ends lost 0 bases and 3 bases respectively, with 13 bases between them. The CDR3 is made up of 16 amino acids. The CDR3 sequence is CASSLDVRMNYNEQFF. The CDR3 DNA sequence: TGTGCCAGCAGCTTGGACGTCAGAATGAACTACAATGAGCAGTTCTTC.

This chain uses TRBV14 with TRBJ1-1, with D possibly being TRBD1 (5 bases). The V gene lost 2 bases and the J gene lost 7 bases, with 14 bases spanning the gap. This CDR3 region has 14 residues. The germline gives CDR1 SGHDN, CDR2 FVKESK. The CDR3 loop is CASSQWIGADEAFF. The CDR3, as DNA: TGTGCCAGCAGCCAATGGATAGGGGCCGATGAAGCTTTCTTT.

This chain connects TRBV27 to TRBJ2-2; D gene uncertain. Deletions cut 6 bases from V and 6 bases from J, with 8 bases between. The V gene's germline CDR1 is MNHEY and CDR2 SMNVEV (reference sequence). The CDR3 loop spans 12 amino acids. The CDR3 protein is CASSPNAGELFF. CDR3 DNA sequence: TGTGCCAGCAGCCCAAACGCCGGGGAGCTGTTTTTT.

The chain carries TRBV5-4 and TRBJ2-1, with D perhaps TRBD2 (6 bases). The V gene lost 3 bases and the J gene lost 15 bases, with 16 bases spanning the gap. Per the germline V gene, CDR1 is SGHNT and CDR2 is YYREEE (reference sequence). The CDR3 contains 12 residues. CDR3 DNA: TGTGCCAGCAGCTACGGGACTCGGACGACGTTCTTC. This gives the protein CASSYGTRTTFF.

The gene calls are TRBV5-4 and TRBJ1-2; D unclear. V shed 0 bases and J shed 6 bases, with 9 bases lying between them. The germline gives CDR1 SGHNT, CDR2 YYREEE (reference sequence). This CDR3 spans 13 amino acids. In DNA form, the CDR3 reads TGTGCCAGCAGCTTGGGAGGGAAGGATGGCTACACCTTC. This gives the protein CASSLGGKDGYTF.

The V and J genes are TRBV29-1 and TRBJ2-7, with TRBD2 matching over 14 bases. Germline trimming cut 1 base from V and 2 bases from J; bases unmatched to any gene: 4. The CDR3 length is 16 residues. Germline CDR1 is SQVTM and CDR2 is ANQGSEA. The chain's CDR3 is CSVEGPGLAGAYEQYF. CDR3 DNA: TGCAGCGTTGAAGGCCCGGGACTAGCGGGAGCCTACGAGCAGTACTTC.

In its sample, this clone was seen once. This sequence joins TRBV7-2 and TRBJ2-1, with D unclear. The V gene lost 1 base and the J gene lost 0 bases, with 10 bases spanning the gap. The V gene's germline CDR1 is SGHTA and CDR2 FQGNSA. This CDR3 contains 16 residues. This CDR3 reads CASSLDFYTSYNEQFF. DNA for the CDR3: TGTGCCAGCAGCTTAGATTTTTACACCTCCTACAATGAGCAGTTCTTC. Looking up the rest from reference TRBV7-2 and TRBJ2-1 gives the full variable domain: GAGVSQSPSNKVTEKGKDVELRCDPISGHTALYWYRQSLGQGLEFLIYFQGNSAPDKSGLPSDRFSAERTGGSVSTLTIQRTQQEDSAVYLCASSLDFYTSYNEQFFGPGTRLTVL.

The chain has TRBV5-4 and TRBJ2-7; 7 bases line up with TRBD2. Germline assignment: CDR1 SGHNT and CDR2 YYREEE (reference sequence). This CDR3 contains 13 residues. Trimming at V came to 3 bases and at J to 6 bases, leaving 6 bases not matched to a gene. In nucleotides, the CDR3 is TGTGCCAGCAGCTCCCTAGCGGCGGTCGAGCAGTACTTC. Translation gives CASSSLAAVEQYF.

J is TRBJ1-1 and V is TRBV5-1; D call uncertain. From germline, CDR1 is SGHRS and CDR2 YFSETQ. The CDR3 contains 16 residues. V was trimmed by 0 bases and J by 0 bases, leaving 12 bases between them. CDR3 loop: CASSLGLLGMNTEAFF. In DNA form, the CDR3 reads TGCGCCAGCAGCTTGGGCCTCCTCGGAATGAACACTGAAGCTTTCTTT.

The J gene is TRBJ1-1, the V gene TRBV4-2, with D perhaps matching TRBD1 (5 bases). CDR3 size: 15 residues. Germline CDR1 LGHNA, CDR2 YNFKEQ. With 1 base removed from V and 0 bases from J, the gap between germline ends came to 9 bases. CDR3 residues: CASSQGAGLNTEAFF. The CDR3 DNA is TGTGCCAGCAGCCAAGGAGCAGGGTTGAACACTGAAGCTTTCTTT.

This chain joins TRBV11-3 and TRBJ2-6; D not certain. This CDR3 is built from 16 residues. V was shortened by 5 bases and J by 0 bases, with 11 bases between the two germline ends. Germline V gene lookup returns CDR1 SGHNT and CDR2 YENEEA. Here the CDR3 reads CASSPVPGSGANVLTF. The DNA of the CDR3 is TGTGCCAGCAGCCCCGTTCCGGGCTCTGGGGCCAACGTCCTGACTTTC.

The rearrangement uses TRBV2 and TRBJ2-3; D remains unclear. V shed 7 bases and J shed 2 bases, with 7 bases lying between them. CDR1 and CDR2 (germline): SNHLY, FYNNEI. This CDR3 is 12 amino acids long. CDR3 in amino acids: CASTGPTDTQYF. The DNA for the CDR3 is TGTGCCAGCACCGGGCCCACAGATACGCAGTATTTT.

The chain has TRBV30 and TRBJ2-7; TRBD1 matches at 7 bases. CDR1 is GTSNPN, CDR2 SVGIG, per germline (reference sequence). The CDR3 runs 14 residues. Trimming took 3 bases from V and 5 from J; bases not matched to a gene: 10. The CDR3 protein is CAWSIGTAQDEQYF. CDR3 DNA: TGTGCCTGGAGCATCGGGACAGCCCAAGACGAGCAGTACTTC.

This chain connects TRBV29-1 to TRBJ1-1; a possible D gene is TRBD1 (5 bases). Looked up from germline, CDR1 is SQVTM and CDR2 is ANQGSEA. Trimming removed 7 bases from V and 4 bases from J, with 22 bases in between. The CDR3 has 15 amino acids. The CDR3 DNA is TGCAGCGGTTTCTCTTGGGGGAACGGAGGCACTGAAGCTTTCTTT. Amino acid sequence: CSGFSWGNGGTEAFF.

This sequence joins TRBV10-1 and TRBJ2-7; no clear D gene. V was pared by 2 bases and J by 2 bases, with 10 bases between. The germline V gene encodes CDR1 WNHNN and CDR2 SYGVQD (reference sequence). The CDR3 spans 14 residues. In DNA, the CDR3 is TGCGCCAGCAGTGAGGTGTCGTTTGCCTACGAGCAGTACTTC. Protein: CASSEVSFAYEQYF.

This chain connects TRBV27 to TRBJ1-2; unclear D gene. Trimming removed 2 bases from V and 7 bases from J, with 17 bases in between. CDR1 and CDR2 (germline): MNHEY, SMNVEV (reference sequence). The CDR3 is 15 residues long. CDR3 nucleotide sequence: TGTGCCAGCAGTTTAAACCCAAGGCCTTTGGCTGGCTACACCTTC. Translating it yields CASSLNPRPLAGYTF.